This T cell receptor (beta chain) was sequenced in a study of CXCR3-negative and CXCR3-positive naive CD8 T cells. Study-level points and caveats: CXCR3-expressing naive cells carried TRB CDR3s more hydrophobic than those of CXCR3-negative naive cells.

UMI-labeled TRB cDNA libraries were prepared by 5' RACE. Reprocessing the 5' RACE reads, TCRdb reports a single entry for every CDR3 protein and omits DNA. Its table records approximately 100,000 distinct CDR3 sequences. In regard to this clonotype: The target antigen is unknown.

CDR3 length equals 15 residues. CDR1 and CDR2 (germline): SGHVS, FNYEAQ. The clonotype comes from a human donor in good health. Some clones in this sample may be carry-over from other donors' samples. Sequencing was carried out using naive CXCR3+ CD8+ T cells from blood. As for subset: CD45RO-CCR7+CD27+CD95- naive CD8+ T cells expressing CXCR3 (TNR3+). The chain links TRBV7-6 to TRBJ2-1; the D call of TRBD2 rests on TCRdb alone, since no DNA is present to check it. This CDR3 is CASSLDISGIEEQFF. Variable domain in full (rest from reference TRBV7-6 and TRBJ2-1): GAGVSQSPRYKVTKRGQDVALRCDPISGHVSLYWYRQALGQGPEFLTYFNYEAQQDKSGLPNDRFSAERPEGSISTLTIQRTEQRDSAMYRCASSLDISGIEEQFFGPGTRLTVL.